This TCR beta chain derives from a study of beta chain features in type 1 diabetes. Overall study results and limits: PCR might favor shorter templates, but any such skew would affect patients and controls equally.

Expressed TCRB transcripts were sequenced because the isolated RNA had all been reverse transcribed beforehand. Assay: immunoSEQ multiplex PCR; the TCRdb copy retains only in-frame clones and omits some. The repertoire holds 300,000 to 350,000 clones, with roughly 8% as singletons. V lost 4 bases and J lost 11, with 13 bases in between. There are 12 residues in the CDR3. Looked up from germline, CDR1 is SEHNR and CDR2 is FQNEAQ (reference sequence). Every participating donor gave one draw, a heparinised blood sample averaging around 100 mL. A sort by CD45RO/CCR7/CD25/CD127/CD95/CD27 yielded CD4+ naive, central memory, regulatory and stem cell-like memory cells. This clone has only a few counts. Its antigen is currently unknown.

The chain joins TRBV7-9 to TRBJ2-3; D is possibly TRBD2 (6 bases). What was sequenced was central memory CD4+ T cells from blood. The TCR was taken from a young woman in good health. The CDR3 sequence: CASSSGPGRQYF. The CDR3 DNA follows: TGTGCCAGCAGCTCCGGACCCGGGAGGCAGTATTTT.